This is a list of T cell receptor beta chains from one sample in a study of T cells after yellow fever vaccination. TCRdb analysed the 5' RACE reads with MiXCR anew, one entry per CDR3 protein. The data contain 400,000 to 650,000 distinct CDR3 sequences, 21% of them seen just once; the ten biggest clones take up approximately 15%. This specimen consisted of PBMCs, obtained 21 days after the first yellow fever vaccination. The receptors come from a man between 18 and 35 years old who received the YFV17D yellow fever vaccine. CDR3s include the opening cysteine and the closing phenylalanine or tryptophan. A D gene is named only where the DNA matches it firmly. The listing skips clone size in some rows; elsewhere it reads once, few, many or a size class.

d_call,v_call,j_call,clone_size,cdr3_aa,cdr3_nt
TRBD2,TRBV5-5,TRBJ2-7,NA,CASSLEASGGYTYEQYF,TGTGCCAGCAGCTTGGAGGCTAGCGGGGGTTATACCTACGAGCAGTACTTC
NA,TRBV12-3/TRBV12-4,TRBJ2-7,many,CASSPGLQKGEQYF,TGTGCCAGCAGCCCGGGACTGCAAAAAGGGGAGCAGTACTTC
NA,TRBV20-1,TRBJ1-1,NA,CSARQGLDTEAFF,TGCAGTGCTAGACAGGGATTGGACACTGAAGCTTTCTTT
NA,TRBV12-5,TRBJ2-3,few,CASGLVADTQYF,TGTGCTAGTGGTTTGGTAGCCGATACGCAGTATTTT
NA,TRBV6-5,TRBJ2-1,once,CASSYSVDLRSYNEQFF,TGTGCCAGCAGTTACTCCGTAGACCTGAGGTCCTACAATGAGCAGTTCTTC
TRBD2,TRBV5-1,TRBJ2-1,few,CASSWDREGEQFF,TGCGCCAGCAGCTGGGATAGGGAGGGGGAGCAGTTCTTC
NA,TRBV19,TRBJ2-3,few,CASRSAWRPDTQYF,TGTGCCAGTAGATCGGCCTGGCGCCCAGATACGCAGTATTTT
NA,TRBV30,TRBJ1-4,NA,CAWSINEKLFF,TGTGCCTGGAGTATCAACGAAAAACTGTTTTTT
NA,TRBV28,TRBJ1-1,NA,CASSLWPRLIEAFF,TGTGCCAGCAGTTTATGGCCGCGATTAATTGAAGCTTTCTTT
NA,TRBV24-1,TRBJ1-1,NA,CATSDLGRTEAFF,TGTGCCACCAGTGACCTGGGACGTACTGAAGCTTTCTTT
NA,TRBV9,TRBJ1-6,few,CASSVVEDSPLHF,TGTGCCAGCAGCGTAGTTGAGGATTCACCCCTCCACTTT
NA,TRBV7-3,TRBJ2-1,few,CASSPGGFSEQFF,TGTGCCAGCAGCCCTGGGGGCTTTTCGGAACAGTTCTTC
TRBD2,TRBV27,TRBJ2-6,NA,CASSRGRGGSGANVLTF,TGTGCCAGCAGCCGGGGACGGGGGGGCTCTGGGGCCAACGTCCTGACTTTC
TRBD1,TRBV6-5,TRBJ2-1,NA,CASKRQGGVYRSNEQFF,TGTGCCAGCAAGAGACAGGGCGGAGTGTACCGTAGCAATGAGCAGTTCTTC
NA,TRBV6-1,TRBJ1-1,few,CASSRHGGRVNTEAFF,TGTGCCAGCAGTCGGCATGGGGGGCGGGTGAACACTGAAGCTTTCTTT
NA,TRBV5-4,TRBJ2-3,NA,CACGTRGQSDTQYF,TGTGCCTGCGGAACTAGAGGACAGTCAGATACGCAGTATTTT
TRBD2,TRBV5-1,TRBJ2-5,few,CASTAGGQRAETQYF,TGCGCCAGCACCGCGGGGGGGCAGAGAGCAGAGACCCAGTACTTC
NA,TRBV7-9,TRBJ2-3,few,CASSLTRSFTDTQYF,TGTGCCAGCAGCCTGACTAGATCTTTCACAGATACGCAGTATTTT
TRBD1,TRBV7-2,TRBJ2-2,few,CASSLIGQGGGELFF,TGTGCCAGCAGCTTGATAGGACAGGGTGGCGGGGAGCTGTTTTTT
NA,TRBV7-3,TRBJ2-3,few,CASSPLGRTDTQYF,TGTGCCAGCAGCCCCCTCGGACGCACAGATACGCAGTATTTT
TRBD1,TRBV7-3,TRBJ2-1,few,CASSDPTGVNEQFF,TGTGCCAGCAGTGACCCGACAGGGGTCAATGAGCAGTTCTTC
TRBD1,TRBV6-1,TRBJ2-6,NA,CASSPQGQGYSGANVLTF,TGTGCCAGCAGTCCCCAGGGACAGGGATACTCTGGGGCCAACGTCCTGACTTTC
TRBD1,TRBV11-2,TRBJ2-7,few,CASSSGTGGTYEQYF,TGTGCCAGCAGCTCCGGGACAGGGGGAACCTACGAGCAGTACTTC
TRBD2,TRBV2,TRBJ2-5,few,CASRKKASGYQETQYF,TGTGCCAGCAGGAAGAAGGCTAGCGGGTATCAAGAGACCCAGTACTTC
TRBD1,TRBV7-2,TRBJ2-5,NA,CPSSYGQGRKETQYF,TGTCCCAGCAGCTACGGACAGGGCAGAAAAGAGACCCAGTACTTC
TRBD1,TRBV6-1,TRBJ2-7,few,CASRQGQGTYEQYF,TGTGCCAGCAGACAAGGACAGGGTACCTACGAGCAGTACTTC
NA,TRBV6-1,TRBJ2-5,NA,CASSPFGEETQYF,TGTGCCAGCAGTCCCTTTGGGGAAGAGACCCAGTACTTC
NA,TRBV5-6,TRBJ2-6,once,CASSPFPDSSGANVLTF,TGTGCCAGCAGCCCTTTCCCGGACTCCTCTGGGGCCAACGTCCTGACTTTC
NA,TRBV7-9,TRBJ2-5,NA,CASSLYNGEETQYF,TGTGCCAGCAGCTTATATAACGGAGAAGAGACCCAGTACTTC
NA,TRBV7-2,TRBJ2-3,NA,CASSGVQQADTQYF,TGTGCCAGCAGCGGCGTACAACAGGCAGATACGCAGTATTTT
TRBD2,TRBV6-5,TRBJ2-1,NA,CASSYVSGGYNEQFF,TGTGCCAGCAGTTACGTGTCGGGGGGGTACAATGAGCAGTTCTTC
NA,TRBV4-1,TRBJ1-3,few,CASSQYRSSGNTIYF,TGCGCCAGCAGCCAATACAGAAGCTCTGGAAACACCATATATTTT
TRBD1,TRBV11-1,TRBJ1-6,many,CASSSGQGVTNSPLHF,TGTGCCAGCAGCTCCGGACAGGGTGTAACTAATTCACCCCTCCACTTT
NA,TRBV6-5,TRBJ2-7,NA,CASSYVGRGYEQYF,TGTGCCAGCAGTTACGTTGGCAGGGGCTACGAGCAGTACTTC
NA,TRBV7-2,TRBJ2-3,few,CASSRAGNTQYF,TGTGCCAGCAGCCGCGCGGGAAATACGCAGTATTTT
TRBD1,TRBV15,TRBJ1-1,many,CATSPLTGVNTEAFF,TGTGCCACCAGCCCCCTGACAGGGGTCAACACTGAAGCTTTCTTT